This T cell receptor beta chain was captured in a study of blood T cell repertoires in COVID-19. The table came from immunoSEQ multiplex PCR; TCRdb's copy has only in-frame clones and leaves some out. This table holds approximately 150,000 clones, 65% to 90% found once. Germline V gives CDR1 SGHVS, CDR2 FQNEAQ. V was pared by 2 bases and J by 7 bases, with 7 bases of the junction left unmatched. The CDR3 length is 16 residues. Input material: PBMCs or T cells enriched from blood (not recorded which). The sequence derives from a man in his forties or fifties who had recovered from COVID-19. The chain recombines TRBV7-8 with TRBJ2-1; 11 nucleotides agree with TRBD1. DNA for the CDR3: TGTGCCAGCAGCTTAAAAGGACAGGGGGCGCGGAATGAGCAGTTCTTC. It is translated as CASSLKGQGARNEQFF.